This T cell receptor beta chain stems from a study of shared clonotypes between healthy human individuals. Overall study: The study used three CD4 naive, three CD4 memory, two CD8 naive and one CD8 memory plate per donor.

Worth noting for this clone: The antigen is undetermined.

Method: immunoSEQ multiplex PCR; TCRdb's copy keeps in-frame clones and lacks some. The sample yields around 1.9 million clones, roughly 95% seen once. Germline CDR1 SGHAT, CDR2 FQNNGV. V lost 5 bases and J 5 bases, leaving 18 bases between the germline ends. There are 15 residues in the CDR3. CD8 cells classed as naive were CD45RO-negative and positively selected for CCR7, excluding terminally differentiated effector memory CD45RA+ cells. General study points: A small donor pool kept down the genetic and exposure-history diversity that was represented.

The TCR sequence derives from a man aged 18 to 30 in good health. Some clones in this sample may be carry-over from other donors' samples. The chain is built from TRBV11-2 and TRBJ2-5; perhaps TRBD2 as D (5 bases). Sequencing was carried out using naive CD8+ T cells from PBMCs. In DNA form, the CDR3 reads TGTGCCAGCAGCAAGACCCCCGGGGTTCGGGAGACCCAGTACTTC. Residues: CASSKTPGVRETQYF. The variable domain in full, with the rest retrieved from reference TRBV11-2 and TRBJ2-5, is EAGVAQSPRYKIIEKRQSVAFWCNPISGHATLYWYQQILGQGPKLLIQFQNNGVVDDSQLPKDRFSAERLKGVDSTLKIQPAKLEDSAVYLCASSKTPGVRETQYFGPGTRLLVL.